The 5 T cell receptor beta chains below come from one sample, sequenced in a study of human T cells and chemical hapten exposure. TCRdb redid the calling of the RACE reads with MiXCR, one entry per CDR3 protein. The sample lists about 31,000 distinct CDR3 sequences; less than 8% were seen once. The sample's time point: healthy volunteer bleed at 2 weeks. Unfractionated whole blood served as the source for total RNA extraction. Sequencing used whole blood. The source of these receptors is a human donor in good health. Some clones in this sample may be carry-over from other donors' samples.

This clonotype was detected many times. This rearrangement joins TRBV20-1 to TRBJ1-1, with D possibly TRBD1 on 6 matching bases. The length of the CDR3 is 15 residues. Germline V gene data show CDR1 as DFQATT and CDR2 as SNEGSKA (reference sequence). Trimming left V 6 bases short and J 3 bases short, with 20 bases between. The CDR3 spells CSAPGGGGAYTEAFF. CDR3 coding DNA: TGCAGTGCCCCCGGGGGGGGGGGCGCGTACACTGAAGCTTTCTTT.

This clonotype was seen only a few times. The gene calls are TRBV7-8 and TRBJ2-1; 7 bases are shared with TRBD2. This CDR3 contains 16 residues. Trimming cost V 4 bases and J 6 bases; bases outside gene matches: 12. Germline CDR1 and CDR2: SGHVS and FQNEAQ. This CDR3 is CASSSIMGGISNEQFF. In DNA form, the CDR3 reads TGTGCCAGCAGCTCGATTATGGGGGGGATTTCCAATGAGCAGTTCTTC.

This clonotype was found many times. V and J are TRBV6-6 and TRBJ2-1; no clear D gene. Germline loops: CDR1 MNHNY, CDR2 SVGAGI (reference sequence). The CDR3 spans 16 residues. V was clipped by 7 bases and J by 0 bases, with 16 bases between them. The CDR3 bases are TGTGCCAGCACCCCAGACGGGCAAGGCTCCTACAATGAGCAGTTCTTC. Translated, it gives CASTPDGQGSYNEQFF.

There are many counts of this clonotype. The rearrangement joins TRBV24-1 to TRBJ1-1; unclear D gene. V shed 3 bases and J shed 2 bases, with 6 bases lying between them. This CDR3 comprises 13 residues. Germline V CDR1 and CDR2: KGHDR, SFDVKD. This chain's CDR3 is CATSDGFNTEAFF. CDR3 coding DNA: TGTGCCACCAGTGATGGATTCAACACTGAAGCTTTCTTT.

The rearrangement links TRBV20-1 to TRBJ1-5, with TRBD1 as a possible D gene (5 bases). Germline-derived CDR1 and CDR2 are DFQATT and SNEGSKA (reference sequence). Deletions cut 3 bases from V and 7 bases from J, with 16 bases between. This CDR3 has 14 amino acids. DNA for the CDR3: TGCAGTGCTAGGGTCGGGCAGGGAGGCCAGCCCCAGCATTTT. It encodes CSARVGQGGQPQHF.